This T cell receptor (beta chain) was found in a study of naive and memory T cell subsets. Notes on the study in general: In naive cells, over 90% of TCR sequences were seen only once.

A note on this clonotype: The antigen remains undetermined.

Both TRBC1 and TRBC2 were covered by a beta constant-region primer of two equimolar oligonucleotides. The ligated cDNA underwent four PCR rounds using SP2 and nested alpha and beta constant-region primers. TCRdb re-called the UMI-ligation and nested PCR reads through MiXCR, storing one row per CDR3 protein. The table records about 120,000 distinct CDR3 sequences, 36% of them present only once. Separate alpha and beta amplification began at the second PCR step. This receptor was obtained from a human donor in good health. Sequenced input: central memory CD4+ T cells from blood.

Written as DNA, the CDR3 is TGTGCCAGCAGTTTTTTAGGGGGTCAGGCAGGGAAGCCCGAGCAGTACTTC. It codes for CASSFLGGQAGKPEQYF. V usage is TRBV27 and J usage is TRBJ2-7; TRBD1 might be the D (6 bases). V dropped 3 bases and J dropped 6 bases, with 24 bases sitting between them. The CDR3 has 17 amino acids. Germline-derived CDR1 and CDR2 are MNHEY and SMNVEV (reference sequence).